These 14 T cell receptor beta chains were sequenced from one sample in a study of human T cells and chemical hapten exposure. From the RACE reads, TCRdb called clonotypes with MiXCR, one entry per CDR3 protein. The table lists 70,000 to 85,000 distinct CDR3 sequences, over 6.5% of them singletons, with roughly 1.4% in the top ten. As to time point: healthy volunteer bleed at 6 weeks. Researchers extracted total RNA from unfractionated whole blood. What was sequenced was whole blood. The source of these receptors is a male donor in good health. Some clones in this sample may be carry-over from other donors' samples.

This clonotype was detected a few times. The chain recombines TRBV20-1 with TRBJ2-3; the match to TRBD2 covers 9 bases. This CDR3 is 16 amino acids long. The germline V gene encodes CDR1 DFQATT and CDR2 SNEGSKA (reference sequence). With 0 bases clipped from V and 4 bases from J, the junction kept 8 bases outside the gene matches. In nucleotides, the CDR3 is TGCAGTGCTAGAGATCAGGTAGCGGGAGAAGCAGATACGCAGTATTTT. It yields the protein CSARDQVAGEADTQYF.

This clonotype has a single count. A much larger clone differs from this one at a single base, so this may be a read error. The V call is TRBV7-9, the J call TRBJ1-2; D remains ambiguous. The CDR3 contains 14 residues. The V gene's germline CDR1 is SEHNR and CDR2 FQNEAQ (reference sequence). The CDR3 is CASSLASGNDGYAF. CDR3 nucleotide sequence: TGTGCCAGCAGCTTAGCGTCGGGGAACGATGGCTACGCCTTC.

This clonotype was detected only a few times. The chain links TRBV14 to TRBJ1-3; 7 nucleotides line up with TRBD1. Trimming removed 2 bases from V and 0 bases from J; junction bases left unmatched: 4. Germline V CDR1 and CDR2: SGHDN, FVKESK. There are 16 residues in the CDR3. The CDR3 protein is CASSQPDRSSGNTIYF. The CDR3 nucleotides are TGTGCCAGCAGCCAACCGGACAGGAGCTCTGGAAACACCATATATTTT. The full variable domain, in which reference TRBV14 and TRBJ1-3 provide the parts outside the CDR3, is EAGVTQFPSHSVIEKGQTVTLRCDPISGHDNLYWYRRVMGKEIKFLLHFVKESKQDESGMPNNRFLAERTGGTYSTLKVQPAELEDSGVYFCASSQPDRSSGNTIYFGEGSWLTVV.

The chain joins TRBV5-4 to TRBJ1-1; possible D gene TRBD1, 6 bases. The CDR3 totals 14 residues. Germline V gene data show CDR1 as SGHNT and CDR2 as YYREEE (reference sequence). The ends were cut back, 0 bases at V and 1 base at J, with 7 bases in the middle. CDR3 in DNA: TGTGCCAGCAGCTTGGAGGACAGGAACACTGAAGCTTTCTTT. It specifies CASSLEDRNTEAFF.

This clonotype was counted a few times. The J gene is TRBJ2-7, the V gene TRBV7-2; 9 bases line up with TRBD2. V trimming: 2 bases; J trimming: 5 bases; junction bases outside the gene matches: 7. Germline CDR1 and CDR2: SGHTA and FQGNSA. This CDR3 spans 15 amino acids. CDR3 in DNA: TGTGCCAGCAGCTTACCTAGCGGGATGAACAACGAGCAGTACTTC. Its translation is CASSLPSGMNNEQYF.

The gene calls are TRBV6-1 and TRBJ1-4, with 8 bases aligning to TRBD1. Germline loops: CDR1 MNHNS, CDR2 SASEGT. Trimming cost V 6 bases and J 4 bases; bases outside gene matches: 10. The CDR3 contains 16 residues. Here the CDR3 DNA reads TGTGCCAGCAGGTGGGGGACAGGCGCGAATAATGAAAAACTGTTTTTT. It translates to CASRWGTGANNEKLFF.

CDR3 sequence (DNA): TGTGCCAGCAGCTCCGCAGGGACCTTTAGCAATCAGCCCCAGCATTTT. Residues: CASSSAGTFSNQPQHF. The chain is built from TRBV7-2 and TRBJ1-5; D possibly corresponds to TRBD1 (5 bases). V lost 4 bases and J 0 bases, leaving 13 bases between the germline ends. The CDR3 totals 16 residues. Germline-derived CDR1 and CDR2 are SGHTA and FQGNSA.

The chain employs TRBV9 and TRBJ2-7; D remains ambiguous. Trimming shortened V by 0 bases and J by 2 bases, and 12 bases separated the two germline ends. The CDR3 covers 15 residues. Germline V CDR1 and CDR2: SGDLS, YYNGEE. The CDR3 region is CASSVGIAAAYEQYF. CDR3 DNA sequence: TGTGCCAGCAGCGTAGGGATTGCGGCCGCCTACGAGCAGTACTTC.

This clonotype appeared a few times. The genes are TRBV27 and TRBJ1-2; D is uncertain. Looked up from germline, CDR1 is MNHEY and CDR2 is SMNVEV (reference sequence). This CDR3 has 17 residues. Between the trimmed V and J ends, which lost 1 base and 5 bases, there was a span of 20 bases. The CDR3 loop reads CASSLFSRNGKNYGYTF. In nucleotides, the CDR3 is TGTGCCAGCAGTTTATTTTCCCGCAACGGAAAGAATTATGGCTACACCTTC.

The chain recombines TRBV12-5 with TRBJ2-7; D call uncertain. Per germline, CDR1 LGHNT and CDR2 FRNRAP. CDR3 length: 14 amino acids. The V end was cut by 2 bases, the J end by 3 bases, with 11 bases between. CDR3 DNA sequence: TGTGCTAGTGGTTTGACCGGACGGTTCTACGAGCAGTACTTC. This translates into CASGLTGRFYEQYF.

This clonotype was counted many times. The chain employs TRBV27 and TRBJ2-5; 8 bases align to TRBD1. The V segment lost 5 bases and the J segment 1 base; nucleotides outside the gene matches: 9. The CDR3 extends over 16 amino acids. The V gene's germline CDR1 is MNHEY and CDR2 SMNVEV (reference sequence). CDR3 loop: CASSPGRTGSQETQYF. The CDR3 nucleotides read TGTGCCAGCAGTCCGGGAAGGACAGGGTCCCAAGAGACCCAGTACTTC.

CDR3: CASADKGGEQFF. CDR3 nucleotide sequence: TGTGCCAGCGCCGATAAAGGGGGAGAGCAGTTCTTC. The rearrangement joins TRBV7-2 to TRBJ2-1; tentatively, D is TRBD1 (6 bases). The CDR3 contains 12 residues. Per the germline V gene, CDR1 is SGHTA and CDR2 is FQGNSA. Trimming cost V 8 bases and J 10 bases, with 15 bases left between them.

This rearrangement joins TRBV4-1 to TRBJ1-5; the D is unclear. Per the germline V gene, CDR1 is MGHRA and CDR2 is YSYEKL. The CDR3 has 16 residues. V shed 0 bases and J shed 3 bases, with 12 bases lying between them. This CDR3 is CASSQEGGGNNQPQHF. Written as DNA, the CDR3 is TGCGCCAGCAGCCAAGAGGGAGGAGGAAACAATCAGCCCCAGCATTTT.

The V call is TRBV29-1, the J call TRBJ2-1; the D is unclear. Between the trimmed V and J ends, which lost 6 bases and 15 bases, there was a span of 15 bases. The CDR3 runs 10 residues. Germline CDR1 SQVTM, CDR2 ANQGSEA. CDR3 sequence: CSVRLGRGFF. The CDR3 region has the DNA TGCAGCGTCAGGCTGGGAAGAGGGTTCTTC.